The clone carrying this TCR beta chain was observed a handful of times. A second about 7 to 12 cycle PCR used barcoded and J-beta primers. One entry per CDR3 protein results from TCRdb running MiXCR on the 5' RACE reads. The table includes about 1,400,000 distinct CDR3 sequences, 35% to 45% detected once. The V gene end was trimmed by 5 bases and the J gene end by 1 base; junction bases not matched to a gene: 6. The CDR3 has 15 amino acids. Germline V gene sequence: CDR1 SGHAT, CDR2 FQNNGV. This sample was included in a study of blood T cells in healthy people across ages. This chain links TRBV11-2 with TRBJ2-7; 9 bases line up with TRBD2. The sequence came from a woman aged 18-29 years in good health. The sequenced material came from blood. Here the CDR3 reads CASSGTAGGSYEQYF. The CDR3 nucleotides are TGTGCCAGCAGCGGAACAGCGGGAGGTTCCTACGAGCAGTACTTC.